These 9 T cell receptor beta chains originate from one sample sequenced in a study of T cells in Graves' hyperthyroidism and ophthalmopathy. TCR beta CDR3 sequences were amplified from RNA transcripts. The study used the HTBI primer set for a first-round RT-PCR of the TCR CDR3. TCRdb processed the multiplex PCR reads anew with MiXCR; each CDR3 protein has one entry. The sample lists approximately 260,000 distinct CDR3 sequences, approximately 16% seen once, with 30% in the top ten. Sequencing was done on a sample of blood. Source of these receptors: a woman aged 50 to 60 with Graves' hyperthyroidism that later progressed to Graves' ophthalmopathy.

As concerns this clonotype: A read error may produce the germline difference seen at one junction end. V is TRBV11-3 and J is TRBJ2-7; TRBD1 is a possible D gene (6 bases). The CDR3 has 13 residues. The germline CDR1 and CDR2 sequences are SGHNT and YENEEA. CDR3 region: CASSLTGSYERYF. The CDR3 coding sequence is TGTGCCAGCAGCTTGACAGGCTCCTACGAGCGGTACTTC.

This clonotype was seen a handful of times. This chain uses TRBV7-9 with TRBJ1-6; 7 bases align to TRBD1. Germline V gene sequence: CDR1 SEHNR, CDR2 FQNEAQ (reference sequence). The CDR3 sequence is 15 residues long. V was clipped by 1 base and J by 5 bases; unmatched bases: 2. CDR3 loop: CASSLVDRDNSPLHF. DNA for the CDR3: TGTGCCAGCAGCTTAGTAGACAGGGATAATTCACCCCTCCACTTT.

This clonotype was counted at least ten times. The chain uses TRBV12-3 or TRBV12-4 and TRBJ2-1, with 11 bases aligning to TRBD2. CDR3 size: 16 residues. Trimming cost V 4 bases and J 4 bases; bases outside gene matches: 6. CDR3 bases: TGTGCCAGCAGTTCGGGACTAGCGGCTAAGTACAATGAGCAGTTCTTC. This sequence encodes CASSSGLAAKYNEQFF.

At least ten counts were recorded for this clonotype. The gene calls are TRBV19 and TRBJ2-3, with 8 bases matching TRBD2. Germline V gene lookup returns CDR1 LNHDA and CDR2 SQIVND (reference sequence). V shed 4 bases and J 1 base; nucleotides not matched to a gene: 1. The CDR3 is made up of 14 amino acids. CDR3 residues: CASSTTSGTDTQYF. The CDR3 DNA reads TGTGCCAGTAGTACGACTAGCGGCACAGATACGCAGTATTTT.

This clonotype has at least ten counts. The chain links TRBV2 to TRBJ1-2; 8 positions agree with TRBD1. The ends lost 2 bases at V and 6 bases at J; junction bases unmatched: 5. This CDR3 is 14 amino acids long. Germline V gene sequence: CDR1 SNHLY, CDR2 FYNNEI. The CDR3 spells CASSEIWGQDGYTF. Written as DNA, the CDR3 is TGTGCCAGCAGTGAAATTTGGGGACAGGATGGCTACACCTTC.

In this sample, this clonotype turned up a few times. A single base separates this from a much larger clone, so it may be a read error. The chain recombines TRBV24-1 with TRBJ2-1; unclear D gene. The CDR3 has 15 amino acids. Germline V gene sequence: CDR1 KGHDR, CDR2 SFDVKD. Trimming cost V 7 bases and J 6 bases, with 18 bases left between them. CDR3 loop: CATSEARLPANEQFF. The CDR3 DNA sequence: TGTGCCACCAGCGAAGCACGGCTCCCCGCCAATGAGCAGTTCTTC.

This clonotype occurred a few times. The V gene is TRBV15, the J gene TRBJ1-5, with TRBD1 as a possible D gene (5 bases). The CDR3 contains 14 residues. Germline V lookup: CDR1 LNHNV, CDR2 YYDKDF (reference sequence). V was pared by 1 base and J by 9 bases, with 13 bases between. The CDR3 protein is CATSRGPRGTPQHF. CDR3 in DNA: TGTGCCACCAGCAGAGGCCCGAGGGGTACGCCCCAGCATTTT.

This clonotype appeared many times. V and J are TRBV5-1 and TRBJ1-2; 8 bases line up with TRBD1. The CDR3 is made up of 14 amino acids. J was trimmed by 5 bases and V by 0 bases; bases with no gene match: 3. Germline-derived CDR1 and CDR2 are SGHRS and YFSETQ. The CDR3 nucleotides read TGCGCCAGCAGCTTGGGGGGACAGGAATATGGCTACACCTTC. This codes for CASSLGGQEYGYTF.

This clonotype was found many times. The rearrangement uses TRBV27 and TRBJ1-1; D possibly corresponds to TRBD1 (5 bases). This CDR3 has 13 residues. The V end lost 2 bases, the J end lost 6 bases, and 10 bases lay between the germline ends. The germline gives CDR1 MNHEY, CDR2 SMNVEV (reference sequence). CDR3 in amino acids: CASSLSQGPEAFF. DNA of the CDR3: TGTGCCAGCAGTTTAAGCCAGGGTCCTGAAGCTTTCTTT.